These T cell receptor beta chains were read from a single sample in a study of T cell clusters in autoimmune cytopenias. TCRdb re-called the multiplex PCR reads and gives one entry per CDR3 protein, without DNA. Its table records over 4,500 distinct CDR3 sequences. Sequenced: peripheral blood. Source of these receptors: a human donor with an autoimmune cytopenia or autoimmune hepatitis (not recorded which). Each CDR3 is given with its conserved first and last residue. Each record gives: J gene, V gene, clone size, CDR3 length, CDR3 protein. Some rows have no size entry. The others give once, few or many, or a class for an expanded clone.

TRBJ1-1	TRBV29-1	medium-sized	11	CSVETATEAFF
TRBJ2-3	TRBV20-1	medium-sized	13	CSAHSTATDTQYF
TRBJ1-3	TRBV6-5	.	15	CASSYKGNSGNTIYF
TRBJ2-1	TRBV27	.	16	CASSLGTGDTYNEQFF
TRBJ1-1	TRBV6-2/TRBV6-3	.	13	CASSWDSGTEAFF
TRBJ1-3	TRBV6-1	medium-sized	14	CASSPGGSGNTIYF
TRBJ1-5	TRBV5-5	medium-sized	16	CASSASMGRVGQPQHF
TRBJ2-3	TRBV6-5	medium-sized	15	CASSYSLAGPDTQYF
TRBJ1-2	TRBV4-1	.	15	CASSPLNGVVYGYTF
TRBJ1-3	TRBV18	.	21	CASLPRDLGTSRITSGNTIYF
TRBJ2-1	TRBV25-1	.	14	CASQRAWGSIEQFF
TRBJ2-7	TRBV15	medium-sized	16	CATSRDKSMSSYEQYF
TRBJ2-5	TRBV18	.	14	CASSPRRTEDEQYF
TRBJ1-2	TRBV4-3	.	17	CASSQDEGTGVSYGYTF
TRBJ2-3	TRBV13	.	16	CASSLRTRYVSDTQYF
TRBJ2-3	TRBV20-1	.	14	CSMGLAGTADTQYF
TRBJ2-6	TRBV29-1	large	16	CSADFGGRLGANVLTF
TRBJ2-7	TRBV12-3/TRBV12-4	medium-sized	14	CASSLAGQGYEQYF
TRBJ2-1	TRBV15	medium-sized	17	CATSRAGEWSSYNEQFF
TRBJ2-2	TRBV6-4	.	17	CASSDWGRDIDTGELFF
TRBJ1-4	TRBV30	medium-sized	15	CAWSPLTGGEGKLFF
TRBJ1-5	TRBV14	medium-sized	14	CASSHGGHDQPQHF
TRBJ2-3	TRBV5-1	.	14	CASRSLQGADTQYF
TRBJ2-2	TRBV19	.	16	CASSIPGLANTGELFF
TRBJ1-1	TRBV30	.	13	CAWRTRVDPEAFF
TRBJ2-3	TRBV7-9	.	18	CASAFTFGASGLTDTQYF
TRBJ2-3	TRBV5-1	.	20	CASSLEPPGWGGRLTDTQYF
TRBJ1-1	TRBV6-4	.	14	CASSVRGGNTEAFF
TRBJ1-1	TRBV5-1	.	16	CASSLEVGRVNTEAFF
TRBJ2-3	TRBV19	medium-sized	15	CASSTPKTGTNTQYF
TRBJ2-1	TRBV12-3/TRBV12-4	medium-sized	14	CASSGTGIVGEQFF
TRBJ1-5	TRBV19	medium-sized	16	CASSIKGPYSNQPQHF
TRBJ2-5	TRBV19	medium-sized	18	CASSLTPGQGPFWETQYF
TRBJ2-1	TRBV5-1	.	15	CASSLEGVGYNEQFF
TRBJ2-2	TRBV6-5	medium-sized	13	CASSYPNTGELFF
TRBJ2-7	TRBV30	.	15	CAWSRDFRGGYEQYF
TRBJ2-3	TRBV11-2	.	14	CASSLDSEGDTQYF
TRBJ2-5	TRBV19	medium-sized	12	CASSVGLGTQYF
TRBJ1-5	TRBV5-5	medium-sized	15	CASSWTGGGNQPQHF
TRBJ1-6	TRBV18	medium-sized	14	CASSASGGNSPLHF
TRBJ2-7	TRBV29-1	medium-sized	17	CSVLDRTAGRWESEQYF
TRBJ1-1	TRBV20-1	.	13	CSAILGLDTEAFF
TRBJ2-1	TRBV12-3/TRBV12-4	medium-sized	14	CASSLSSVGDEQFF
TRBJ2-7	TRBV11-1	medium-sized	15	CASSLVGQRSYEQYF
TRBJ1-1	TRBV27	medium-sized	13	CASIRMGNTEAFF
TRBJ1-1	TRBV20-1	.	14	CSAPRTVSRTEAFF
TRBJ2-1	TRBV6-5	medium-sized	14	CASSYSRGAGKQFF
TRBJ1-5	TRBV12-3/TRBV12-4	.	14	CASSLERAHQPQHF
TRBJ2-7	TRBV4-3	.	15	CASSQVARSSYEQYF
TRBJ1-2	TRBV24-1	medium-sized	13	CATSVGPNYGYTF
TRBJ1-1	TRBV15	.	13	CATSRPREFTAFF
TRBJ1-5	TRBV19	medium-sized	13	CASSPQGDQPQHF
TRBJ1-5	TRBV19	medium-sized	12	CASNRYNQPQHF
TRBJ2-1	TRBV7-2	.	20	CASSPRDSKGLKWAYNEQFF
TRBJ1-2	TRBV7-2	.	15	CASSLGGGSGYGYTF
TRBJ2-7	TRBV6-5	medium-sized	15	CASSYTGQGSYEQYF
TRBJ2-7	TRBV7-2	.	11	CASRLGGEQYF
TRBJ2-7	TRBV6-2/TRBV6-3	.	12	CASRATGLEQYF
TRBJ1-6	TRBV7-6	medium-sized	20	CASSLARADLASSYNSPLHF
TRBJ2-2	TRBV7-2	.	17	CASSVLTSGSRTGELFF